This TCR beta chain was sequenced during a study of Ad26.COV2.S vaccination and SARS-CoV-2 variants. Treatment denoted: around 19 received Ad26.COV2.S at low or high dose, single or two shots; a few received placebo; per-sample allocation not given. Sampling was performed 63 days after the first vaccine or placebo injection. Donation came from an adult in Boston who was aged 18-55 years. Study-level points and caveats: Compared with placebo recipients, vaccine recipients had higher spike-specific TCR breadth. After vaccination, substantial breadth of spike-specific CD8+ and CD4+ responses was reported. Total T cell responses, in the TCR breadth and depth analyses, may have been underestimated.

In germline, CDR1 is LNHDA, CDR2 SQIVND (reference sequence). The V end was cut by 9 bases, the J end by 5 bases, with 17 bases between. CDR3 length: 14 residues. Repertoires were generated with immunoSEQ multiplex PCR, while TCRdb's copy carries only in-frame clones and drops some. This table holds 360,000 or so clones, roughly 90% found once. With respect to this clone: Its matching antigen is unknown.

The input for sequencing was peripheral blood, taken in a trial of Ad26.COV2.S vaccine versus placebo. This chain connects TRBV19 to TRBJ2-1; possibly TRBD2 for D (6 bases). This clonotype originated in a person aged 18 to 65 who received the Ad26.COV2.S COVID-19 vaccine or a placebo. CDR3 sequence reads: CASQSGGSDNEQFF. The DNA of the CDR3 is TGTGCCAGCCAATCCGGGGGATCAGACAATGAGCAGTTCTTC.